These 22 T cell receptor beta chains came from one sample sequenced in a study of spatial heterogeneity in lung cancer. The time point was: sample taken at primary tumor resection. Whole RNA, which was extracted from tumor, nontumor lung tissue or frozen PBMC, was sequenced without any cell sorting. Via MiXCR, TCRdb re-called the 5' RACE reads, giving one row per CDR3 protein. There are around 26,000 distinct CDR3 sequences in the sample; about 7% occur only once, and 13% to 15% lies in the top ten. The source material was PBMCs, sampled at surgery. The receptors shown here come from a male donor with early-stage non-small cell lung cancer.

This clonotype came up many times. This chain connects TRBV2 to TRBJ2-1; D is ambiguous. Deletions cut 8 bases from V and 0 bases from J, with 5 bases between. The CDR3 length is 12 residues. CDR1 and CDR2 from the germline V gene are SNHLY and FYNNEI. This chain's CDR3 is CASESSYNEQFF. CDR3 in DNA: TGTGCCAGCGAAAGCTCCTACAATGAGCAGTTCTTC.

This clonotype is labeled as medium-sized. V and J are TRBV28 and TRBJ1-1; D is uncertain. The germline V gene encodes CDR1 MDHEN and CDR2 SYDVKM. This CDR3 comprises 12 residues. Trimming stripped 5 bases from V and 5 bases from J, with 9 bases between. The CDR3 is CASSIRVTEAFF. As DNA, the CDR3 is TGTGCCAGCAGTATCCGGGTGACTGAAGCTTTCTTT.

This clonotype was recorded many times. This chain connects TRBV18 to TRBJ2-3; D uncertain. V was trimmed by 3 bases and J by 5 bases, leaving 9 bases between them. Germline values: CDR1 KGHSH, CDR2 LQKENI. The CDR3 covers 13 residues. The CDR3, as DNA: TGTGCCAGCTCACCTCACCATGGAGATACGCAGTATTTT. This sequence encodes CASSPHHGDTQYF.

The table lists this clonotype with many counts. The J gene is TRBJ1-4, the V gene TRBV12-3 or TRBV12-4, with 8 bases matching TRBD1. CDR3 length: 14 amino acids. With V trimmed by 6 bases and J by 2 bases, 2 bases remained unmatched. The chain's CDR3 is CASSRGLTNEKLFF. The CDR3 DNA reads as TGTGCCAGCAGCAGGGGGCTGACTAATGAAAAACTGTTTTTT.

This clonotype showed up many times. V and J are TRBV10-2 and TRBJ1-1; TRBD1 matches 9 bases. The CDR3 is 14 amino acids. Losses at the gene ends were 6 bases for V and 4 bases for J; bases not matched to a gene: 6. Germline V gene data show CDR1 as WSHSY and CDR2 as SAAADI. CDR3 nucleotides: TGCGCCAGCAGAGCCGGGACAGGGCCCACTGAAGCTTTCTTT. Its translation is CASRAGTGPTEAFF.

This rearrangement joins TRBV6-6 to TRBJ2-7, with 8 bases fitting TRBD2. CDR1 and CDR2 from the germline V gene are MNHNY and SVGAGI (reference sequence). Losses at the gene ends were 2 bases for V and 5 bases for J; bases not matched to a gene: 5. This CDR3 comprises 14 residues. In nucleotides, the CDR3 is TGTGCCAGCAGTTACGCGGGGGGAAGGAACGAGCAGTACTTC. It specifies CASSYAGGRNEQYF.

The chain couples TRBV6-5 to TRBJ2-7; the D gene could be TRBD1 or TRBD2 (5 bases each). Trimming shortened V by 2 bases and J by 7 bases, and 12 bases separated the two germline ends. CDR1 and CDR2 (germline): MNHEY, SVGAGI. CDR3 length equals 13 residues. The CDR3 region is CASSYDGAREQYF. Here the CDR3 DNA reads TGTGCCAGCAGTTACGACGGGGCCAGAGAGCAGTACTTC.

This clonotype was observed many times. The V and J genes are TRBV30 and TRBJ2-5; 7 bases fit TRBD1. Germline V gene lookup returns CDR1 GTSNPN and CDR2 SVGIG (reference sequence). Trimming removed 1 base from V and 4 bases from J; junction bases left unmatched: 9. The CDR3 sequence is 15 residues long. The DNA of the CDR3 is TGTGCCTGGAGTGCGTTGACAGGGAATAGAGAGACCCAGTACTTC. Translation: CAWSALTGNRETQYF.

The rearrangement uses TRBV2 and TRBJ1-1, with D unresolved. CDR1 SNHLY and CDR2 FYNNEI come from the germline V gene. The V gene lost 7 bases and the J gene lost 0 bases, with 9 bases spanning the gap. The CDR3 has 13 residues. The CDR3 nucleotides read TGTGCCAGCATGCGGACGGTGAACACTGAAGCTTTCTTT. Protein sequence: CASMRTVNTEAFF.

In this sample, this clonotype turned up many times. This sequence joins TRBV9 and TRBJ2-2, with D perhaps matching TRBD2 (6 bases). V was pared by 6 bases and J by 0 bases, with 12 bases between. The CDR3 has 15 residues. CDR1 and CDR2 from the germline V gene are SGDLS and YYNGEE. This chain's CDR3 is CASIRGLANTGELFF. DNA for the CDR3: TGTGCCAGCATCCGGGGACTCGCGAACACCGGGGAGCTGTTTTTT.

This clonotype was seen more than once but under ten times. The gene calls are TRBV7-2 and TRBJ1-5; no clear D. Trimming cost V 5 bases and J 4 bases, with 9 bases left between them. Germline V CDR1 and CDR2: SGHTA, FQGNSA. CDR3 length: 13 residues. The DNA for the CDR3 is TGTGCCAGCAGCCCGATGTGGAATCAGCCCCAGCATTTT. Translated, it gives CASSPMWNQPQHF.

This clonotype came up many times. In nucleotides, the CDR3 is TGCGCCAGCTCGCAGGCTAATGAAAAACTGTTTTTT. It codes for CASSQANEKLFF. This rearrangement joins TRBV5-1 to TRBJ1-4, with D uncertain. The CDR3 loop spans 12 amino acids. Per the germline V gene, CDR1 is SGHRS and CDR2 is YFSETQ. Between the trimmed V and J ends, which lost 7 bases and 3 bases, there was a span of 7 bases.

This clonotype showed up many times. The J gene is TRBJ2-7, the V gene TRBV20-1, with TRBD1 matching 10 bases. Trimming removed 3 bases from V and 6 bases from J; junction bases left unmatched: 5. The CDR3 loop spans 13 amino acids. Germline V gives CDR1 DFQATT, CDR2 SNEGSKA (reference sequence). The CDR3 DNA reads TGCAGTGCTAGGGGACAGGGGCAGGGCGAGCAGTACTTC. Translated, it gives CSARGQGQGEQYF.

The table lists this clonotype with many counts. The chain uses TRBV28 and TRBJ1-2; the D gene is possibly TRBD1 (5 bases). Per the germline V gene, CDR1 is MDHEN and CDR2 is SYDVKM. This CDR3 is 12 amino acids long. Trimming cost V 3 bases and J 7 bases, with 9 bases left between them. As DNA, the CDR3 is TGTGCCAGCAGTTTCCCAGGGTCTGGCTACACCTTC. This gives the protein CASSFPGSGYTF.

This clonotype was seen repeatedly, ten times or more. The chain's CDR3 is CASSVRSDTGELFF. Here the CDR3 DNA reads TGTGCCAGCTCAGTAAGATCTGACACCGGGGAGCTGTTTTTT. V gene TRBV18 combines with J gene TRBJ2-2; D not certain. Germline-derived CDR1 and CDR2 are KGHSH and LQKENI. The V end was cut by 5 bases, the J end by 3 bases, with 10 bases between. The CDR3 length is 14 residues.

This clonotype was observed many times. CDR3 in amino acids: CASSLIWGETQYF. The CDR3 nucleotides read TGTGCCAGCAGCTTAATCTGGGGAGAGACCCAGTACTTC. The chain couples TRBV7-6 to TRBJ2-5; D is unclear. CDR3 length: 13 residues. V gave up 2 bases and J gave up 4 bases, with 8 bases separating them. CDR1 SGHVS and CDR2 FNYEAQ come from the germline V gene.

The chain carries TRBV6-5 and TRBJ2-7, with D perhaps matching TRBD1 or TRBD2 (6 bases each). V was shortened by 10 bases and J by 2 bases, with 15 bases between the two germline ends. This CDR3 comprises 13 residues. CDR1 MNHEY and CDR2 SVGAGI come from the germline V gene. The CDR3, as DNA: TGTGCCACCCGGGGGCTTCAGACCTACGAGCAGTACTTC. Translated, it gives CATRGLQTYEQYF.

Many counts were recorded for this clonotype. The chain recombines TRBV12-3 or TRBV12-4 with TRBJ2-2; D could derive from TRBD1 or TRBD2 (6 bases each). The V end was cut by 7 bases, the J end by 3 bases, with 15 bases between. This CDR3 is 15 amino acids long. The CDR3 is CASKPRGRHTGELFF. CDR3 DNA: TGTGCCAGCAAGCCCCGGGGGCGGCACACCGGGGAGCTGTTTTTT.

This clonotype was picked up many times. The chain links TRBV6-1 to TRBJ2-7, with D possibly TRBD1 on 6 matching bases. Trimming took off 9 bases at V and 5 bases at J, with 14 bases between the two ends. The CDR3 runs to 12 residues. The V gene's germline CDR1 is MNHNS and CDR2 SASEGT. The DNA for the CDR3 is TGTGCCAGTGTTGACAGGTTCAACGAGCAGTACGTC. It codes for CASVDRFNEQYV.

This clonotype was counted ten times or more. The chain links TRBV5-4 to TRBJ2-1, with a tentative D call TRBD1 (6 bases). In germline, CDR1 is SGHNT, CDR2 YYREEE (reference sequence). The CDR3 is 15 residues long. Trimming took off 4 bases at V and 4 bases at J, with 15 bases between the two ends. The CDR3 DNA reads TGTGCCAGCAGCCCCAGGGGACGGGATTACAATGAGCAGTTCTTC. Its translation: CASSPRGRDYNEQFF.

This clonotype was observed at least ten times. The V gene is TRBV6-2 or TRBV6-3, the J gene TRBJ2-2; D is ambiguous. Trimming left V 6 bases short and J 5 bases short, with 7 bases between. This CDR3 is 12 amino acids long. Germline CDR1 and CDR2: MNHEY and SVGEGT. CDR3 loop: CASREITGELFF. The CDR3 nucleotides are TGTGCCAGCAGAGAAATAACCGGGGAGCTGTTTTTT.

The sample holds many counts of this clonotype. The genes are TRBV20-1 and TRBJ2-7, with TRBD1 matching over 7 bases. J lost 2 bases, V lost 3 bases, and 4 bases had no gene match. Germline CDR1 reads DFQATT; CDR2 reads SNEGSKA (reference sequence). CDR3 length equals 13 residues. CDR3 sequence (DNA): TGCAGTGCTAGCCCGGGACAGACCTACGAGCAGTACTTC. It is translated as CSASPGQTYEQYF.